The clone carrying this T cell receptor (beta chain) was seen a handful of times. Its specificity is not known. This CDR3 is built from 15 residues. Germline V gene data show CDR1 as DFQATT and CDR2 as SNEGSKA (reference sequence). J lost 7 bases, V lost 4 bases, and 12 bases had no gene match. Presence of unique molecular identifiers characterized the TCR beta cDNA libraries. When 1 to 10 million T cells were used, they gave roughly 490,000 cDNA molecules. TCRdb ran MiXCR on the PCR reads and lists one entry per CDR3 protein. This table holds 600,000 to 700,000 distinct CDR3 sequences, 59% found once. The sample is drawn from a study of post-analysis software for immune sequencing data. About the study: Progressive-relapsing, secondary progressive and relapsing-remitting multiple sclerosis were among the disease courses included.

Study-wide results and caveats: Among several TRBV segments more frequent in patients than controls were TRBV5-6, TRBV5-1 and TRBV20-1. Significantly lower normalized Chao1 diversity was seen in multiple sclerosis patients than in controls.

Sample: blood. The TCR originated in a girl aged 2 to 10 with multiple sclerosis. The chain is built from TRBV20-1 and TRBJ2-1; 8 positions agree with TRBD1. The CDR3 DNA is TGCAGTGCTAACTCAGGGGGCTATAGCTTGAATGAGCAGTTCTTC. It yields the protein CSANSGGYSLNEQFF.